This T cell receptor (beta chain) was sequenced in a study of radiotherapy plus CTLA-4 blockade in lung cancer. Study-wide points: The best prediction of response reportedly came from early blood T cell clone dynamics, with interferon-beta. Clones derived from tumor TCRs expanded in blood after radiotherapy plus ipilimumab.

The CDR3 spans 14 residues. The V and J ends lost 3 bases and 8 bases, in that order; junction bases with no gene match: 9. Germline CDR1 PRHDT, CDR2 FYEKMQ (reference sequence). About this clone itself: Its antigen is still unknown.

Measured with immunoSEQ multiplex PCR; TCRdb has only the in-frame clones, and not every one. The sample lists 70,000 to 95,000 clones, about 88% occurring once. The sample here was peripheral blood, taken from a patient treated with radiotherapy plus ipilimumab. The sequence derives from a human donor with non-small cell lung cancer that progressed on radiotherapy plus ipilimumab. This chain joins TRBV13 and TRBJ1-1, with 7 bases fitting TRBD1. CDR3 loop: CASSFQGVGPEAFF. The CDR3, as DNA: TGTGCCAGCAGCTTCCAGGGGGTCGGACCGGAAGCTTTCTTT.